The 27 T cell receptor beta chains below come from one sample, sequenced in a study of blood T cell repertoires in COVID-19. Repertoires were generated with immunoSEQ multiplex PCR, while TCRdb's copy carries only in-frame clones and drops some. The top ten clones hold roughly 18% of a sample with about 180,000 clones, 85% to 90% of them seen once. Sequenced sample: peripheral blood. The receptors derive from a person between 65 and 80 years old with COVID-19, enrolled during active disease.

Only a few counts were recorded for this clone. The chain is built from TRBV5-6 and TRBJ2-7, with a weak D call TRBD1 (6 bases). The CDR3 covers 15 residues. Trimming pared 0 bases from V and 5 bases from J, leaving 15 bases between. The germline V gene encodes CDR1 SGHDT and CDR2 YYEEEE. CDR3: CASSLVGRGANEQYF. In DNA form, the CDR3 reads TGTGCCAGCAGCTTGGTTGGCAGGGGAGCAAACGAGCAGTACTTC.

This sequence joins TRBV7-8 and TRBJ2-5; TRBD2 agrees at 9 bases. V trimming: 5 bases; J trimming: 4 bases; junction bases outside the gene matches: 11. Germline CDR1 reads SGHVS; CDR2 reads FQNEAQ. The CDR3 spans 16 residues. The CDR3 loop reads CASSPRGGRVGETQYF. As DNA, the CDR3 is TGTGCCAGCAGCCCGCGGGGGGGCCGAGTAGGAGAGACCCAGTACTTC. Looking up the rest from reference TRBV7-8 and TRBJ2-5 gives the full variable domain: GAGVSQSPRYKVAKRGQDVALRCDPISGHVSLFWYQQALGQGPEFLTYFQNEAQLDKSGLPSDRFFAERPEGSVSTLKIQRTQQEDSAVYLCASSPRGGRVGETQYFGPGTRLLVL.

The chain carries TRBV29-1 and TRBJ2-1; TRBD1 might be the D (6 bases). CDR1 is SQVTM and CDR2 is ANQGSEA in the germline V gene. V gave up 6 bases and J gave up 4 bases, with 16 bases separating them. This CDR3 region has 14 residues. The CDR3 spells CSVTLKGVYNEQFF. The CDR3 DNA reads TGCAGCGTGACTTTAAAGGGGGTGTACAATGAGCAGTTCTTC.

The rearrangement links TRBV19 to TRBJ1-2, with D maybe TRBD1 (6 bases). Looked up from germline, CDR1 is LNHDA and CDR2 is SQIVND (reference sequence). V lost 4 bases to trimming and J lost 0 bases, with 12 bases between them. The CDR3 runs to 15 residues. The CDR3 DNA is TGTGCCAGTAGTACCAAGACAGGTTCTAACTATGGCTACACCTTC. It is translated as CASSTKTGSNYGYTF.

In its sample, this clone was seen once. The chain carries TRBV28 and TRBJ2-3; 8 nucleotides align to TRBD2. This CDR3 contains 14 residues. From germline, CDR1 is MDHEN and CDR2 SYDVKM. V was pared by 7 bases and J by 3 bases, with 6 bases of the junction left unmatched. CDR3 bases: TGTGCCAGCAACCGAGCGGGAGAAACAGATACGCAGTATTTT. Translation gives CASNRAGETDTQYF.

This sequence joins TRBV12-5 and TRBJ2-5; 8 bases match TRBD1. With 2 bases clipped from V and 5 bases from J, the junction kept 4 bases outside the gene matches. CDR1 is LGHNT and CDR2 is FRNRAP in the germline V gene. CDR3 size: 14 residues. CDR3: CASGLQDRGETQYF. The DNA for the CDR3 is TGTGCTAGTGGTTTGCAAGACAGGGGTGAGACCCAGTACTTC.

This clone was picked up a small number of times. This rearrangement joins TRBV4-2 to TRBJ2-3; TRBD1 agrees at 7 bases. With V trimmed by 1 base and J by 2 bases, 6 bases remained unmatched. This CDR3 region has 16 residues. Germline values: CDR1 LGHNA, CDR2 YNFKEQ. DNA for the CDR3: TGTGCCAGCAGCCAAGTAATCGGGACAGTCACAGATACGCAGTATTTT. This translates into CASSQVIGTVTDTQYF.

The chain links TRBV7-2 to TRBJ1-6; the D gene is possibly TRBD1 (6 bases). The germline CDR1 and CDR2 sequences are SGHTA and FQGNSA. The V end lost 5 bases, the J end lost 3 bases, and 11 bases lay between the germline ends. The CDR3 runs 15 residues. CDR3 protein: CASSRDTYYNSPLHF. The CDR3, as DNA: TGTGCCAGCAGCCGGGACACCTACTATAATTCACCCCTCCACTTT. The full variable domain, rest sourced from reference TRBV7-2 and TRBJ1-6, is GAGVSQSPSNKVTEKGKDVELRCDPISGHTALYWYRQSLGQGLEFLIYFQGNSAPDKSGLPSDRFSAERTGGSVSTLTIQRTQQEDSAVYLCASSRDTYYNSPLHFGNGTRLTVT.

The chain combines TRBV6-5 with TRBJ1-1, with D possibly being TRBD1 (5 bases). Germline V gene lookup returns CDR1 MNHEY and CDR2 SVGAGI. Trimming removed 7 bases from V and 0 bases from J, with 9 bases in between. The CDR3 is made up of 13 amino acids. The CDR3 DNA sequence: TGTGCCAGCACCCAGGGTTTGAACACTGAAGCTTTCTTT. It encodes CASTQGLNTEAFF.

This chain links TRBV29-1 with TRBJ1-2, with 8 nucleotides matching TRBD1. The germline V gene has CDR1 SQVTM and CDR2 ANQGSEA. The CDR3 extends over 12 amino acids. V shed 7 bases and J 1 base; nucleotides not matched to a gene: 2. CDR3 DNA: TGCAGCGCCGACAGGGGTAACTATGGCTACACCTTC. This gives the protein CSADRGNYGYTF.

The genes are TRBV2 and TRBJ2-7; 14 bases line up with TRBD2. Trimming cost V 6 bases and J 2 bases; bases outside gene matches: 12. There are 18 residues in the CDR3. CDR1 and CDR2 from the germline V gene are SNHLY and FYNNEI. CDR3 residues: CASREQPGLAGVPYEQYF. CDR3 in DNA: TGTGCCAGCAGGGAGCAACCGGGACTAGCGGGAGTTCCCTACGAGCAGTACTTC.

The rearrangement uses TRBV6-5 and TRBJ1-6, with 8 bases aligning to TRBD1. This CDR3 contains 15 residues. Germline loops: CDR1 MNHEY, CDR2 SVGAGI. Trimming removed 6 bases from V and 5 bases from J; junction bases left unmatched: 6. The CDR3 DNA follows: TGTGCCAGCAGAGCCGACAGGGGTCATAATTCACCCCTCCACTTT. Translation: CASRADRGHNSPLHF.

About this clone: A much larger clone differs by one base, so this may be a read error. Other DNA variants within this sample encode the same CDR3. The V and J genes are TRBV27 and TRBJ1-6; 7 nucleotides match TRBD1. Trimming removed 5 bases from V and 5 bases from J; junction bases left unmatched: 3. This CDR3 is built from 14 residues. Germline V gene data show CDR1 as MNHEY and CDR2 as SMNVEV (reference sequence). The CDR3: CASSNRGNNSPLHF. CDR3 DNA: TGTGCCAGCAGTAACAGGGGAAATAATTCACCCCTCCACTTT.

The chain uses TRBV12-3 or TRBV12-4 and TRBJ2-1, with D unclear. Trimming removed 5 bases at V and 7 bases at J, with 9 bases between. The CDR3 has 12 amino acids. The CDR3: CASSEETNEQFF. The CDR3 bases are TGTGCCAGCAGTGAGGAAACTAATGAGCAGTTCTTC.

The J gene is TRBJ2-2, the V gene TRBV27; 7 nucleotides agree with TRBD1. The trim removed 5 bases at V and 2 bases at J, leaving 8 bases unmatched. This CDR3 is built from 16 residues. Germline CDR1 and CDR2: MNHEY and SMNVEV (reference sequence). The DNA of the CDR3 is TGTGCCAGCAGTCCCTGGACAGGACTTAACACCGGGGAGCTGTTTTTT. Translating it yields CASSPWTGLNTGELFF.

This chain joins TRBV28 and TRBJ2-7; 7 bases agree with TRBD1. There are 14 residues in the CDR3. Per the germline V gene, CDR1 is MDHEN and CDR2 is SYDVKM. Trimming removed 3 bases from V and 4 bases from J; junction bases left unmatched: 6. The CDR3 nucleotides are TGTGCCAGCAGTTTGCGACAGGGTCGGTACGAGCAGTACTTC. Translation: CASSLRQGRYEQYF.

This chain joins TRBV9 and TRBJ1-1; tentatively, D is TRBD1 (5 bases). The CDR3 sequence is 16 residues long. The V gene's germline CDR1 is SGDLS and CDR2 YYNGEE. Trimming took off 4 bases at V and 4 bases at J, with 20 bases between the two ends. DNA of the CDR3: TGTGCCAGCAGCCCCACTCGGGCAGGGACTCGCACTGAAGCTTTCTTT. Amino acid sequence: CASSPTRAGTRTEAFF.

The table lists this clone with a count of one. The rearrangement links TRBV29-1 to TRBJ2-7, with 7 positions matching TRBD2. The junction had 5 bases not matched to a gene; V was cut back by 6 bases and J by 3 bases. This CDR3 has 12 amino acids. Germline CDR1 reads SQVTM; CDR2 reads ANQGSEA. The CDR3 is CSVGLGGYEQYF. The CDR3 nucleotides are TGCAGCGTAGGACTAGGAGGCTACGAGCAGTACTTC.

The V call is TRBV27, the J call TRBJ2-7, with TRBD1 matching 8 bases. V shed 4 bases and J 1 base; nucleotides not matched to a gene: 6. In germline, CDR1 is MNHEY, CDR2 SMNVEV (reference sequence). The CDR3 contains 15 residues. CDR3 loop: CASSSLGTGSYEQYF. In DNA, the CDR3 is TGTGCCAGCAGTTCCCTCGGGACAGGATCCTACGAGCAGTACTTC.

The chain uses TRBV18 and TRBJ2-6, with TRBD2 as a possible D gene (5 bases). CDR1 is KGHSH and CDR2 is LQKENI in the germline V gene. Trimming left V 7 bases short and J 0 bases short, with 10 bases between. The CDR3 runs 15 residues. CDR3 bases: TGTGCCAGCTTTCGGGGTGGCTCTGGGGCCAACGTCCTGACTTTC. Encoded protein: CASFRGGSGANVLTF.

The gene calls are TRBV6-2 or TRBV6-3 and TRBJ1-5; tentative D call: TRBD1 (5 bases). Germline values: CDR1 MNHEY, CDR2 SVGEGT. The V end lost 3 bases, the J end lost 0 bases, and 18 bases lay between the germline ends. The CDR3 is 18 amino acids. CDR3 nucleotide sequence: TGTGCCAGCAGTTATGTGGTAGGTGCGGGGGTTAGCAATCAGCCCCAGCATTTT. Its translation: CASSYVVGAGVSNQPQHF.

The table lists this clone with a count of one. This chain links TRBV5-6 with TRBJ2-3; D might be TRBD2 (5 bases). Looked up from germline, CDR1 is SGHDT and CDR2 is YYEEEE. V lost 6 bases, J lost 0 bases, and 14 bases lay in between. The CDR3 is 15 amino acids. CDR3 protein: CASTSQLGSTDTQYF. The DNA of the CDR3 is TGTGCCAGCACCTCCCAACTAGGAAGCACAGATACGCAGTATTTT.

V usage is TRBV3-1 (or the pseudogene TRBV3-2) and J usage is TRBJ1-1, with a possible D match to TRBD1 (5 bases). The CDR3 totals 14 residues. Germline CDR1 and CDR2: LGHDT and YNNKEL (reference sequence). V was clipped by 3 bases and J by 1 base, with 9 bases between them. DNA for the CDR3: TGTGCCAGCAGCCACTCAACAGGGAACACTGAAGCTTTCTTT. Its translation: CASSHSTGNTEAFF.

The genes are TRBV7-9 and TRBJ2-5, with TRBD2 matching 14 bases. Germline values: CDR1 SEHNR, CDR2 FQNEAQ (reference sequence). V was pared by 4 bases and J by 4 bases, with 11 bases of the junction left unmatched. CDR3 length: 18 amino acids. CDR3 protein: CASSSFGTSGGTPETQYF. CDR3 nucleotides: TGTGCCAGCAGCTCTTTTGGGACTAGCGGGGGCACCCCAGAGACCCAGTACTTC.

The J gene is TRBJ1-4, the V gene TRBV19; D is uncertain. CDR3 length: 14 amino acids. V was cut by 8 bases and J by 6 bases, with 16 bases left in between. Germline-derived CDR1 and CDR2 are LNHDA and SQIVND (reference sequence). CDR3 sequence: CASGRLGADEKLFF. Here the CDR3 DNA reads TGTGCCAGTGGCCGATTAGGAGCGGATGAAAAACTGTTTTTT.

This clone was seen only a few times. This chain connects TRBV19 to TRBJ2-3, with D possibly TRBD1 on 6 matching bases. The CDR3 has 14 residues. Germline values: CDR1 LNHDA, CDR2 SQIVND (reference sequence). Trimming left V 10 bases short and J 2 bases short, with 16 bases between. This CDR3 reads CATSTTGPTDTQYF. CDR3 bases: TGTGCCACCTCGACGACAGGTCCCACAGATACGCAGTATTTT.

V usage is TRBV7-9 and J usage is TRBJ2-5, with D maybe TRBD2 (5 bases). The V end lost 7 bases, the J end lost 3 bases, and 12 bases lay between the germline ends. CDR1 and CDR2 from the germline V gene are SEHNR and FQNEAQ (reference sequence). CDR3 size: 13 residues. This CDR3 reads CASTPSSEETQYF. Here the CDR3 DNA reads TGTGCCAGCACCCCTAGCAGCGAAGAGACCCAGTACTTC. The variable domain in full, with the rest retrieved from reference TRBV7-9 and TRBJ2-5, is DTGVSQNPRHKITKRGQNVTFRCDPISEHNRLYWYRQTLGQGPEFLTYFQNEAQLEKSRLLSDRFSAERPKGSFSTLEIQRTEQGDSAMYLCASTPSSEETQYFGPGTRLLVL.